The present TCR beta chain was sequenced within a study of CD8+ T cells in alopecia areata. This sample's treatment: oral pan-JAK inhibitor, 5-10 mg twice daily. The count of this clone is one. The V gene's germline CDR1 is SEHNR and CDR2 FQNEAQ (reference sequence). V was clipped by 6 bases and J by 1 base; unmatched bases: 3. CDR3 size: 14 residues. As the sequencing template, cDNA was produced by extracting RNA and reverse transcribing it. Only in-frame clones appear in the TCRdb table, and some are missing; sequencing was by immunoSEQ multiplex PCR. The table includes roughly 110,000 clones, roughly 89% detected once.

This specimen consisted of CD8+ T cells sorted from blood, obtained at week 24, from a patient treated with tofacitinib. This sequence originates from a human donor with alopecia areata. The chain recombines TRBV7-9 with TRBJ2-1; 7 bases are a match to TRBD2. The CDR3 loop is CASRPGGSYNEQFF. CDR3 in DNA: TGTGCCAGCAGACCCGGGGGGTCCTACAATGAGCAGTTCTTC.